The clone carrying this T cell receptor (beta chain) was seen more than once but under ten times. Antigen specificity is unknown. Per the germline V gene, CDR1 is GTSNPN and CDR2 is SVGIG (reference sequence). The CDR3 runs 15 residues. Trimming cost V 2 bases and J 4 bases, with 18 bases left between them. These data are taken from a study of CD4 T cells in relation to SARS-CoV-2 and coronaviruses. The unexposed donors gave CD4+ T cells in about 2010-2019, prior to COVID-19. After about 10 days of culture, CD4+ T cells were isolated. Unexposed-donor CD4+ T cells were probed with SARS-CoV-2 S/N and four cold-coronavirus spikes, cells permitting. Only in-frame clones appear in the TCRdb table, and some are missing; sequencing was by immunoSEQ multiplex PCR. Here the sample spans tens of thousands of clones, more than 70% being singletons.

The gene calls are TRBV30 and TRBJ2-7, with TRBD1 as a possible D gene (6 bases). The sequence was collected from a human donor in good health. Sequencing was carried out using CD4+ T cells from PBMCs, cultured in vitro. The CDR3, as DNA: TGTGCCTGGAGTCAGGGGCAGGGGATTACATACGAGCAGTACTTC. This codes for CAWSQGQGITYEQYF.